The clone carrying this T cell receptor beta chain was detected ten times or more. Antigen unknown. This entry belongs to a study of T cell repertoires in cytomegalovirus infection. Study background: Indications came from public TCR beta signatures; they pointed to CMV infection and to a matching HLA type.

MiXCR, run by TCRdb on the reads, gives a single entry per CDR3 protein. This table holds roughly 630,000 distinct CDR3 sequences, 20% to 30% found once. CDR1 and CDR2 (germline): SEHNR, FQNEAQ (reference sequence). CDR3 length equals 14 residues. Trimming removed 5 bases at V and 0 bases at J, with 11 bases between. Points from the study as a whole: Clonotype analysis showed dominance of the ex vivo response by HLA-C-restricted CMV-specific TCR beta clonotypes. The cumulative frequency of public TCR beta families identified carriers of CMV plus the relevant HLA.

The chain combines TRBV7-9 with TRBJ2-7, with D tentatively TRBD2 (5 bases). Sample: CD8+ T cells from PBMCs. This receptor was obtained from a human donor in good health (CMV status not recorded). Some clones in this sample may be carry-over from other donors' samples. The CDR3: CASSAPGNSYEQYV. In DNA form, the CDR3 reads TGTGCCAGCAGCGCCCCCGGGAACTCCTACGAGCAGTACGTC.